Each of the 3 T cell receptor beta chains below was sequenced from the same sample in a study of Ad26.COV2.S vaccination and SARS-CoV-2 variants. Clones were sequenced by immunoSEQ multiplex PCR, and TCRdb holds only the in-frame ones, with some missing. In the table there are over 85,000 clones, 82% of which are singletons. The source material was peripheral blood, sampled after recovery from COVID-19. The source is a human donor who had recovered from COVID-19.

The rearrangement links TRBV28 to TRBJ1-5; TRBD1 matches 7 bases. V shed 7 bases, J shed 6 bases, and the junction held 9 bases outside the gene matches. This CDR3 is 14 amino acids long. Germline CDR1 reads MDHEN; CDR2 reads SYDVKM. The CDR3 bases are TGTGCCAGCACTGCGACAGGGAGCGTTCAGCCCCAGCATTTT. Residues: CASTATGSVQPQHF.

The rearrangement uses TRBV10-1 and TRBJ2-5; D might be TRBD2 (6 bases). From germline, CDR1 is WNHNN and CDR2 SYGVQD (reference sequence). Trimming stripped 3 bases from V and 5 bases from J, with 16 bases between. This CDR3 region has 15 residues. The CDR3 DNA is TGCGCCAGCAGTGAAGGTGGAGTAGCGGCCGAGACCCAGTACTTC. Its translation is CASSEGGVAAETQYF.

This chain's CDR3 is CASSLDSGQGGVLGYTF. Here the CDR3 DNA reads TGTGCCAGCAGCTTGGATTCGGGGCAGGGGGGCGTTCTTGGCTACACCTTC. The chain uses TRBV5-8 and TRBJ1-2; 7 bases map to TRBD1. The CDR3 runs to 17 residues. Unmatched junction bases numbered 15, after V lost 0 bases and J lost 7 bases. Germline values: CDR1 SGHTS, CDR2 YDEGEE. Looking up the rest from reference TRBV5-8 and TRBJ1-2 gives the full variable domain: EAGVTQSPTHLIKTRGQQATLRCSPISGHTSVYWYQQALGLGLQFLLWYDEGEERNRGNFPPRFSGRQFPNYSSELNVNALELEDSALYLCASSLDSGQGGVLGYTFGSGTRLTVV.